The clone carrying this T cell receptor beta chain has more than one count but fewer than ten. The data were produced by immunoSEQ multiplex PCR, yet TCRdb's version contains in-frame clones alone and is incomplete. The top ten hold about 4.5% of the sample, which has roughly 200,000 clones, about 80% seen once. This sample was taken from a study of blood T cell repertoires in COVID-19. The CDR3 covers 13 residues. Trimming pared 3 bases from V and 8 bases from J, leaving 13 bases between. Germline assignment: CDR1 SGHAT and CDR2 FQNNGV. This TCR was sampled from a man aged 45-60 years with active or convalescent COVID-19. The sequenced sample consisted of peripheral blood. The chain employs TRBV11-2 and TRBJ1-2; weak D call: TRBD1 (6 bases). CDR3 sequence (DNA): TGTGCCAGCAGCTTCATACAGGGACGGGGCTACACCTTC. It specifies CASSFIQGRGYTF.